The TCR beta chain under discussion was sequenced for a study of lymphopenia after photon versus proton radiotherapy. Study-wide results and caveats: Photon-treated patients lost naive T cells and TCR diversity; proton-treated stayed stable. Survival link was tested only in deceased patients; proton benefit remains a possibility. Post-nadir diversity loss with photons came from oligoclonal expansion, particularly CD8+ Temra cells.

The CDR3 loop spans 14 amino acids. The V end was cut by 5 bases, the J end by 0 bases, with 10 bases between. CDR1 is SGHRS and CDR2 is YFSETQ in the germline V gene. The table came from immunoSEQ multiplex PCR; TCRdb's copy has only in-frame clones and leaves some out. The sample contains about 39,000 clones, about 90% of which appear only once. A word on this clone: Its antigen remains unidentified.

The TCR sequence derives from a man aged 55 to 69 with cholangiocarcinoma. The specimen was peripheral blood, collected from a patient treated with photon-based radiotherapy. The V gene is TRBV5-1, the J gene TRBJ2-3; no reliable D call. CDR3 loop: CASRDLRSTDTQYF. CDR3 coding DNA: TGCGCCAGCAGAGACCTCAGAAGCACAGATACGCAGTATTTT. Full variable domain (missing parts from reference TRBV5-1 and TRBJ2-3): KAGVTQTPRYLIKTRGQQVTLSCSPISGHRSVSWYQQTPGQGLQFLFEYFSETQRNKGNFPGRFSGRQFSNSRSEMNVSTLELGDSALYLCASRDLRSTDTQYFGPGTRLTVL.